A single sample is the source of the 9 T cell receptor beta chains below, sequenced in a study of T cells in Graves' hyperthyroidism and ophthalmopathy (dated by TCRdb to the late 2010s). Libraries were prepared through multiplex PCR. For sequencing, an Illumina HiSeq 2000 was employed. TCR beta CDR3 regions were amplified from RNA transcripts. For the first round of RT-PCR on the TCR CDR3, the HTBI primer set was used together with the Qiagen OneStep RT-PCR kit. TCRdb applied fastp at Q25 and MiXCR to the public reads, then kept only in-frame beta chains. All rows with the same CDR3 protein become a single entry with the most common DNA and genes. Within this sample are hundreds of thousands of distinct CDR3 sequences, with 20% of them counted one time only. The ten largest clonotypes hold approximately 48% of the sample. Sequenced input: blood. These receptors were taken from a man aged 35 to 55 with Graves' ophthalmopathy.

This clonotype was seen only a few times. This rearrangement joins TRBV5-1 to TRBJ2-1; 9 bases fit TRBD1. V shed 4 bases, J shed 7 bases, and the junction held 12 bases outside the gene matches. Germline V gene sequence: CDR1 SGHRS, CDR2 YFSETQ. The CDR3 spans 16 residues. This chain's CDR3 is CASSAVGTGSWNEQFF. The DNA of the CDR3 is TGCGCCAGCAGCGCTGTCGGGACAGGGTCTTGGAATGAGCAGTTCTTC.

In its sample, this clonotype was seen many times. The rearrangement joins TRBV20-1 to TRBJ2-1; D call uncertain. The CDR3 runs 13 residues. Trimming pared 3 bases from V and 5 bases from J, leaving 11 bases between. CDR1 is DFQATT, CDR2 SNEGSKA, per germline (reference sequence). The CDR3 protein is CSASPGTHNEQFF. CDR3 nucleotide sequence: TGCAGTGCTAGCCCAGGTACCCACAATGAGCAGTTCTTC.

This clonotype was detected a few times. The chain carries TRBV30 and TRBJ1-1, with unresolved D. CDR3 length: 14 amino acids. With 0 bases removed from V and 4 bases from J, the gap between germline ends came to 12 bases. The germline V gene has CDR1 GTSNPN and CDR2 SVGIG (reference sequence). CDR3 nucleotides: TGTGCCTGGAGTGTACTTGGTCTCGGCACTGAAGCTTTCTTT. Translated: CAWSVLGLGTEAFF.

V usage is TRBV29-1 and J usage is TRBJ2-1; D ambiguous. CDR3 length: 16 residues. Per germline, CDR1 SQVTM and CDR2 ANQGSEA. V lost 4 bases, J lost 0 bases, and 16 bases lay in between. The CDR3 DNA reads TGCAGCGTTGCAGGAAAAGGCGGTCCCTCCTACAATGAGCAGTTCTTC. Residues: CSVAGKGGPSYNEQFF.

This clonotype was detected ten times or more. The chain is built from TRBV13 and TRBJ2-7; D is perhaps TRBD2 (5 bases). This CDR3 is built from 15 residues. The germline V and J ends were trimmed by 3 bases and 5 bases, with 17 bases remaining between them. CDR1 and CDR2 from the germline V gene are PRHDT and FYEKMQ (reference sequence). CDR3: CASSLRAASGNEQYF. The CDR3 nucleotides read TGTGCCAGCAGCTTGAGAGCGGCGAGTGGCAACGAGCAGTACTTC.

This clonotype was seen repeatedly, ten times or more. J is TRBJ1-5 and V is TRBV28; a possible D gene is TRBD1 (6 bases). CDR3 length: 14 amino acids. CDR1 is MDHEN, CDR2 SYDVKM, per germline. V dropped 6 bases and J dropped 1 base, with 10 bases sitting between them. The CDR3 reads CASRAGGSNQPQHF. The CDR3 DNA reads TGTGCCAGCAGGGCGGGGGGCAGCAATCAGCCCCAGCATTTT.

This chain uses TRBV6-1 with TRBJ1-2, with 7 positions matching TRBD1. Germline trimming cut 8 bases from V and 2 bases from J; bases unmatched to any gene: 8. CDR3 length equals 14 residues. Germline CDR1 and CDR2: MNHNS and SASEGT. CDR3 in DNA: TGTGCCAGCGGCTTGACAGGGTCGAACTATGGCTACACCTTC. As protein: CASGLTGSNYGYTF.

The chain recombines TRBV11-2 with TRBJ1-1, with D perhaps TRBD1 (5 bases). Trimming took 8 bases from V and 2 from J, leaving 24 bases between them. Germline assignment: CDR1 SGHAT and CDR2 FQNNGV. The CDR3 covers 17 residues. The CDR3 coding sequence is TGTGCCAGCGGATACCCCCCTACCGGGACTCCTAACACTGAAGCTTTCTTT. It translates to CASGYPPTGTPNTEAFF.

This clonotype came up many times. The chain recombines TRBV11-2 with TRBJ2-1; D may correspond to TRBD1 or TRBD2 (5 bases each). Trimming took off 5 bases at V and 12 bases at J, with 17 bases between the two ends. The CDR3 has 13 residues. Germline loops: CDR1 SGHAT, CDR2 FQNNGV. CDR3 region: CASSLTDFQGQFF. DNA for the CDR3: TGTGCCAGCAGCCTAACGGACTTCCAGGGGCAGTTCTTC.